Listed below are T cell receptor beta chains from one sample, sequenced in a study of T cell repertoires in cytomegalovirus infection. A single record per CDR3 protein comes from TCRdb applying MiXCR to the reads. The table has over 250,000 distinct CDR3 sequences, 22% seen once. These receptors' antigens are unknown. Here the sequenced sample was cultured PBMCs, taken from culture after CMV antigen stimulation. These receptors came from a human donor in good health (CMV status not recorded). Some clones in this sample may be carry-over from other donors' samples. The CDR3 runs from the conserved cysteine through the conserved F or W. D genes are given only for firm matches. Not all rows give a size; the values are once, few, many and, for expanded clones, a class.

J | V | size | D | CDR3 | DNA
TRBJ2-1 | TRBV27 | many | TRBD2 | CASSFGTSGSGSYNEQFF | TGTGCCAGCAGTTTTGGGACTAGCGGGAGCGGGTCCTACAATGAGCAGTTCTTC
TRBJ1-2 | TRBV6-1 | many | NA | CASSSLSYGYTF | TGTGCCAGCAGTTCCCTATCCTATGGCTACACCTTC
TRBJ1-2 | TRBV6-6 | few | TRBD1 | CASSWDRDTNYGYTF | TGTGCCAGCAGTTGGGACAGAGATACTAACTATGGCTACACCTTC
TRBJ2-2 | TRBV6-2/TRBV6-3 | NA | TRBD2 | CASRDFPTSGSTGELFF | TGTGCCAGCAGAGACTTTCCGACTAGCGGGAGCACCGGGGAGCTGTTTTTT
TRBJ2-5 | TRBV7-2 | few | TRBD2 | CASSLGGGEQETQYF | TGTGCCAGCAGCTTAGGGGGGGGGGAACAAGAGACCCAGTACTTC
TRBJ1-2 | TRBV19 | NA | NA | CASRRPGSYYGYTF | TGTGCCAGTAGACGTCCGGGGAGCTACTATGGCTACACCTTC
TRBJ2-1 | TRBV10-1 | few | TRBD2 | CASSNPGTSGTNEQFF | TGCGCCAGCAGTAACCCTGGGACTAGCGGGACAAATGAGCAGTTCTTC
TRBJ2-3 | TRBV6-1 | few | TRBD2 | CASKLGLAGGPDTQYF | TGTGCCAGCAAGCTGGGACTAGCGGGAGGGCCAGATACGCAGTATTTT
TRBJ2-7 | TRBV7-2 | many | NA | CASSFKPAYEQYF | TGTGCCAGCAGCTTCAAGCCCGCCTACGAGCAGTACTTC
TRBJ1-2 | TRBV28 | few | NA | CASSFIGYTF | TGTGCCAGCAGTTTTATAGGCTACACCTTC
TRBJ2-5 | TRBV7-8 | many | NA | CASSLNTGARETQYF | TGTGCCAGCAGCTTGAACACAGGAGCGAGGGAGACCCAGTACTTC
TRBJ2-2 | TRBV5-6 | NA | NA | CASSWGTSGFIGELFF | TGTGCCAGCAGCTGGGGGACTTCAGGCTTCATCGGGGAGCTGTTTTTT
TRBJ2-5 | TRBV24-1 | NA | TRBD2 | CATSAPMLAGSFQETQYF | TGTGCCACCAGTGCCCCGATGCTAGCGGGCTCTTTCCAAGAGACCCAGTACTTC
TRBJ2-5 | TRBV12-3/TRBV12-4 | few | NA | CASSPRGGGETQYF | TGTGCCAGCAGTCCCCGGGGTGGAGGGGAGACCCAGTACTTC
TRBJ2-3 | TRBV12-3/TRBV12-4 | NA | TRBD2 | CASSLSRSGRVVDTQYF | TGTGCCAGCAGTCTCTCCCGGAGCGGGAGGGTCGTAGATACGCAGTATTTT
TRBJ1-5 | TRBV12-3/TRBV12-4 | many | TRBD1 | CASSPTGASNQPQHF | TGTGCCAGCAGCCCTACAGGGGCCAGCAATCAGCCCCAGCATTTT
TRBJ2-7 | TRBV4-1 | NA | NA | CASSPRAEGSYEQYF | TGCGCCAGCAGCCCCCGGGCAGAAGGCTCCTACGAGCAGTACTTC
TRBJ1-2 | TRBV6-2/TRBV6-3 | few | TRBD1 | CASSPGQRNYGYTF | TGTGCCAGCAGCCCGGGACAGAGAAACTATGGCTACACCTTC
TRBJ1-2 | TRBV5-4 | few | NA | CASSLLGGAGYTF | TGTGCCAGCAGCTTGTTGGGGGGCGCTGGCTACACCTTC
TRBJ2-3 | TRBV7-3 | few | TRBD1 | CASSSYLTGVADTQYF | TGTGCCAGCAGCTCCTATTTGACAGGGGTGGCAGATACGCAGTATTTT
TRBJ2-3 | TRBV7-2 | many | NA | CASRPGAPGTDTQYF | TGTGCCAGCAGACCCGGGGCCCCGGGGACAGATACGCAGTATTTT
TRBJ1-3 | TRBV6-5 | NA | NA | CASSYAGFSGNTIYF | TGTGCCAGCAGTTACGCAGGATTCTCTGGAAACACCATATATTTT
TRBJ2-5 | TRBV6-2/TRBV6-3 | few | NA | CASSYHVVFRQGIGGRETQYF | TGTGCCAGCAGTTACCACGTCGTATTCAGACAGGGGATCGGCGGGAGAGAGACCCAGTACTTC
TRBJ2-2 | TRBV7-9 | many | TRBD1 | CASSGGQRSTGELFF | TGTGCCAGCAGTGGGGGACAGCGGAGCACCGGGGAGCTGTTTTTT
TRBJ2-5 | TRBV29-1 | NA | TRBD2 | CSVEDGLAGAETQYF | TGCAGCGTTGAAGACGGACTAGCGGGAGCAGAGACCCAGTACTTC
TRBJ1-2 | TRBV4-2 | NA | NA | CASSHVSRNEDGYTF | TGTGCCAGCAGCCACGTATCTCGGAACGAGGATGGCTACACCTTC
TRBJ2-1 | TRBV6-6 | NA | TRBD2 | CASSRLASDEQFF | TGTGCCAGCAGTAGACTAGCTTCAGATGAGCAGTTCTTC
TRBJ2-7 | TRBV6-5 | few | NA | CASSYSRAVRSSYEQYF | TGTGCCAGCAGTTACTCGAGGGCAGTTCGAAGCTCCTACGAGCAGTACTTC
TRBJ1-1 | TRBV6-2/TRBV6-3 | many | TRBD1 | CASSYALQGTRDTEAFF | TGTGCCAGCAGTTACGCTCTACAGGGGACCCGGGACACTGAAGCTTTCTTT
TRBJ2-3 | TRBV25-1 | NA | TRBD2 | CASSEWASGRAGDTQYF | TGTGCCAGCAGTGAATGGGCTAGCGGGAGGGCAGGGGATACGCAGTATTTT
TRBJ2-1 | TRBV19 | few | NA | CASTDRWSRGTGPYNEQFF | TGTGCCAGTACCGATAGGTGGTCTAGGGGGACTGGCCCCTACAATGAGCAGTTCTTC
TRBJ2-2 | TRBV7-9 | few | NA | CASSREVVGELFF | TGTGCCAGCAGCCGAGAAGTAGTCGGGGAGCTGTTTTTT
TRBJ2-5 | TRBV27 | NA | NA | CASSSYVQETQYF | TGTGCCAGCAGTTCTTACGTCCAAGAGACCCAGTACTTC
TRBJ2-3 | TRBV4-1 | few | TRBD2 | CASSQEGTSSGDTQYF | TGCGCCAGCAGCCAAGAGGGGACTAGCTCTGGAGATACGCAGTATTTT
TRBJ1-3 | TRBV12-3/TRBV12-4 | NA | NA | CASSLGLGNSGNTIYF | TGTGCCAGCAGTTTAGGTTTGGGTAACTCTGGAAACACCATATATTTT
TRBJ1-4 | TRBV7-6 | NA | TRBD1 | CASSSGTGSTNEKLFF | TGTGCCAGCAGCTCAGGGACAGGCTCAACTAATGAAAAACTGTTTTTT
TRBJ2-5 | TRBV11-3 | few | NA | CASSSSPETQYF | TGTGCCAGCAGCTCCAGCCCGGAGACCCAGTACTTC
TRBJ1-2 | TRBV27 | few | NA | CASSSHTGSRGYTF | TGTGCCAGCAGTTCCCACACAGGGTCCAGAGGCTACACCTTC
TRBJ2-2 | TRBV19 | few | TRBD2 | CASSHLAGVNTGELFF | TGTGCCAGTAGTCATCTAGCGGGGGTGAACACCGGGGAGCTGTTTTTT
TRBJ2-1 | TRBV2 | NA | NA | CASSPTREQFF | TGTGCCAGCAGTCCGACTAGGGAGCAGTTCTTC
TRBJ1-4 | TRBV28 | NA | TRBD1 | CASSNRGVGEKLFF | TGTGCCAGCAGCAACAGGGGCGTGGGGGAAAAACTGTTTTTT
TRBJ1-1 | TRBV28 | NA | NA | CASSTRTAMGTEAFF | TGTGCCAGCAGTACCCGGACGGCCATGGGCACTGAAGCTTTCTTT
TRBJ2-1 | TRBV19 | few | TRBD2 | CASSRAGGLYEQFF | TGTGCCAGTAGTCGGGCGGGAGGATTATATGAGCAGTTCTTC
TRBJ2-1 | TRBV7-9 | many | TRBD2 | CASSARTSGRARDEQFF | TGTGCCAGCAGCGCCCGGACTAGCGGGAGGGCCAGGGATGAGCAGTTCTTC
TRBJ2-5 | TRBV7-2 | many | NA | CASSSGTLRTQYF | TGTGCCAGCAGCTCCGGGACATTAAGGACCCAGTACTTC
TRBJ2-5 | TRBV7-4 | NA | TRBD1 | CASSPTGAQETQYF | TGTGCCAGCAGCCCTACAGGGGCTCAAGAGACCCAGTACTTC
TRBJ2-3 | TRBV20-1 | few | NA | CSARVGGPDTQYF | TGCAGTGCTAGGGTGGGCGGCCCAGATACGCAGTATTTT
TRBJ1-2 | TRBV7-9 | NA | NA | CASSSSDYGYTF | TGTGCCAGCAGCTCTTCTGACTATGGCTACACCTTC
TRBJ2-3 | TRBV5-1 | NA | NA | CASSILGKSTDTQYF | TGCGCCAGCAGCATCTTGGGGAAGAGCACAGATACGCAGTATTTT
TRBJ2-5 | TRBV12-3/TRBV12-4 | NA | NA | CASSFDGNQETQYF | TGTGCCAGCAGTTTCGACGGCAACCAAGAGACCCAGTACTTC
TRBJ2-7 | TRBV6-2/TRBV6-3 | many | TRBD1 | CASSYPGQPPYEQYF | TGTGCCAGCAGTTATCCGGGACAGCCGCCTTACGAGCAGTACTTC
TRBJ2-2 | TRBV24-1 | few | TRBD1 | CATSDSADRGTGELFF | TGTGCCACCAGTGATTCAGCGGACAGGGGCACCGGGGAGCTGTTTTTT
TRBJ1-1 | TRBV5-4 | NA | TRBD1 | CASSTGQPMNTEAFF | TGTGCCAGCAGCACGGGACAGCCCATGAACACTGAAGCTTTCTTT